The entry below gives a single T cell receptor beta chain sequence along with its context. The antigen is not known. CDR3 length: 15 amino acids. Trimming took 3 bases from V and 1 from J; bases not matched to a gene: 3. Looked up from germline, CDR1 is SGHNT and CDR2 is YENEEA. The data belong to a study of cytomegalovirus exposure and HLA in healthy donors. Overall study findings and caveats: Later analysis associated a missense DCLRE1C variant with TCR beta V- and J-gene trimming. In the analysis, some V segments, TRBV6-2 and TRBV6-3 included, were excluded as indistinguishable. An Asian-associated ancestry cluster reportedly showed fewer N-insertions than the roughly 670-donor mean in a later analysis.

The PCR made use of 60 Vbeta and 13 Jbeta primers. TCRdb keeps only in-frame clones here, not all; method: immunoSEQ multiplex PCR. The sample consists of some 130,000 clones, 80% of them appearing once. Material: PBMCs. This rearrangement joins TRBV11-3 to TRBJ2-7; TRBD2 aligns across 10 bases. The receptor comes from a man between 25 and 39 years old in good health. Here the CDR3 reads CASSFRGLASYEQYF. As DNA, the CDR3 is TGTGCCAGCAGCTTTCGGGGACTAGCGTCCTACGAGCAGTACTTC.